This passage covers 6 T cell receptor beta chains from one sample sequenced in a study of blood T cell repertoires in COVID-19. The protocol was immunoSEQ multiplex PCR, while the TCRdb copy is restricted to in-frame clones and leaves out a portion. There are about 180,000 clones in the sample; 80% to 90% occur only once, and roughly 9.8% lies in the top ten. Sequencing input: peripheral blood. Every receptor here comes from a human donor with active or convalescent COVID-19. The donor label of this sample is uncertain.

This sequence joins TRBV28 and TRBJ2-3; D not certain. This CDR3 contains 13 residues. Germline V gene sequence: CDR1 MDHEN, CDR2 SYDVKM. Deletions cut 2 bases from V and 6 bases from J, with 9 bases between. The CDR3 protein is CASSLVPRDTQYF. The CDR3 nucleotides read TGTGCCAGCAGTTTAGTTCCTCGGGATACGCAGTATTTT.

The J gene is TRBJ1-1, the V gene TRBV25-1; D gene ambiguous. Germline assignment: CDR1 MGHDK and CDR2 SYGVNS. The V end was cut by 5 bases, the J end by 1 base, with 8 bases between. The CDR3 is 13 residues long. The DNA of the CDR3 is TGTGCCAGCAGTCACGGGAGGAACACTGAAGCTTTCTTT. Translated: CASSHGRNTEAFF.

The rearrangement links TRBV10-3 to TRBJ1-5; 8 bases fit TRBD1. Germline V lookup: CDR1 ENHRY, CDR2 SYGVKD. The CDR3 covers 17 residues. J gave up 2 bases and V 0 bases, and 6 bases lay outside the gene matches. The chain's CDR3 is CAISESGQGAGNQPQHF. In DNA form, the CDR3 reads TGTGCCATCAGTGAGTCCGGGCAGGGGGCTGGCAATCAGCCCCAGCATTTT.

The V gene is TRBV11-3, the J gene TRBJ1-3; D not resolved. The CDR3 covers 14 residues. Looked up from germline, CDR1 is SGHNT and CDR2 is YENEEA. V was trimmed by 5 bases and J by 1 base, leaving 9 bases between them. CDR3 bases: TGTGCCAGCAGCCTTATGACTTCTGGAAACACCATATATTTT. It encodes CASSLMTSGNTIYF.

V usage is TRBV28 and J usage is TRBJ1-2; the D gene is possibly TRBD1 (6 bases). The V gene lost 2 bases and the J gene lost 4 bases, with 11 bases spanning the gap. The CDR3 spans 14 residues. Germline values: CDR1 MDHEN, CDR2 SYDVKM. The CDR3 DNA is TGTGCCAGCAGTTTAGGGCAGGGGAGCTATGGCTACACCTTC. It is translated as CASSLGQGSYGYTF.

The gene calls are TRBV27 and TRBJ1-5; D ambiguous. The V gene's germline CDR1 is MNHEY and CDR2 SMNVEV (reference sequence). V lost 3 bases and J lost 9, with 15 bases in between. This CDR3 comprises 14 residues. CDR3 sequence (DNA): TGTGCCAGCAGTTTGGTGGGCGGGTATGCGCCCCAGCATTTT. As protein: CASSLVGGYAPQHF.